This TCR beta chain came from a study of cytomegalovirus exposure and HLA in healthy donors. The CDR3 sequence is 12 residues long. V lost 5 bases to trimming and J lost 13 bases; unmatched junction nucleotides: 8. Per the germline V gene, CDR1 is MNHEY and CDR2 is SMNVEV (reference sequence). PCR was performed using 60 Vbeta and 13 Jbeta primers. Method: immunoSEQ multiplex PCR; TCRdb's copy keeps in-frame clones and lacks some. In total, the table holds almost 40,000 clones. The specimen was PBMCs. The TCR sequence derives from a woman in her 30s in good health and CMV-seropositive. The chain uses TRBV27 and TRBJ2-1; TRBD1 matches 7 bases. In nucleotides, the CDR3 is TGTGCCAGCAGTCCCCGGACAGGACAACAGTTCTTC. This codes for CASSPRTGQQFF.